This T cell receptor (beta chain) was found in a study of control samples from healthy donors and cancer patients. Method: immunoSEQ multiplex PCR; TCRdb's copy keeps in-frame clones and lacks some. The table has roughly 80,000 clones, about 88% seen once. This CDR3 has 16 residues. Losses at the gene ends were 2 bases for V and 0 bases for J; bases not matched to a gene: 8. Germline V CDR1 and CDR2: GTSNPN, SVGIG (reference sequence). Input material: blood. The receptor was derived from a woman between 45 and 65 years old in good health. This rearrangement joins TRBV30 to TRBJ2-3; TRBD2 matches at 7 bases. CDR3 sequence reads: CAWSRTWGGSTDTQYF. The CDR3 DNA is TGTGCCTGGAGTCGTACTTGGGGGGGAAGCACAGATACGCAGTATTTT.